This entry features one T cell receptor beta chain sequence. The sample originates from a study of blood T cell repertoires in COVID-19. Overall study: The samples span acute and convalescent COVID-19 from the United States, Italy and Spain. T cells, B-cell-depleted T cells, or PBMCs supplied cDNA or gDNA.

Losses at the gene ends were 3 bases for V and 6 bases for J; bases not matched to a gene: 21. The CDR3 totals 19 residues. The germline gives CDR1 SGHTA, CDR2 FQGTGA. The assay was immunoSEQ multiplex PCR, and TCRdb's table has in-frame clones only and misses some. The sample includes some 150,000 clones, roughly 80% of them seen just once. The TCR originated in a man between 60 and 75 years old with acute or convalescent COVID-19. V usage is TRBV7-3 and J usage is TRBJ1-2, with TRBD1 identical over 8 bases. The sequenced sample was peripheral blood. The CDR3 sequence: CASSFPRTGRPSKRDGYTF. The CDR3 coding sequence is TGTGCCAGCAGCTTCCCCCGGACAGGGCGGCCCTCGAAAAGGGATGGCTACACCTTC.